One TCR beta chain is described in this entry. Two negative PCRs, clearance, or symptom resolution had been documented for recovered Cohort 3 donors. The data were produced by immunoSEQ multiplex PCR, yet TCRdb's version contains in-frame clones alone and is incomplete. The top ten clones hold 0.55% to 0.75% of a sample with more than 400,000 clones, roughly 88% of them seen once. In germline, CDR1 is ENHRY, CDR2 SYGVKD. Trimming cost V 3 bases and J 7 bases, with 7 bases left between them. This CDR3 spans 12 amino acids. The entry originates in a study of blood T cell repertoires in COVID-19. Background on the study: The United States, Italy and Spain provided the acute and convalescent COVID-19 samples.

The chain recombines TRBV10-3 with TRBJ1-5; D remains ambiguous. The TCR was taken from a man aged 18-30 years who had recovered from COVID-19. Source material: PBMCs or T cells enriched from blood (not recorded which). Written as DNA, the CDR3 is TGTGCCATCAGTGAATCGGGACAGCCCCAGCATTTT. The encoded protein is CAISESGQPQHF.